The present entry profiles one TCR beta chain with its context. This sample is drawn from a study of CD8 T cell repertoires and HIV-1 epitope variants. Study in general: T cells were stimulated with Twenty-five Gag and Nef peptides separately. Tested: three Gag epitope families, Nef HW9 and YT9. Enriched T cells were co-cultured with equal autologous T cell-negative cells.

The CDR3 is 15 residues long. The germline V gene encodes CDR1 ENHRY and CDR2 SYGVKD. Trimming pared 4 bases from V and 5 bases from J, leaving 15 bases between. Sequenced by immunoSEQ multiplex PCR; TCRdb stores in-frame clones only, minus some. The sample yields 95,000 or so clones, roughly 81% seen once. Sequences were obtained from uncultured baseline CD8+ T cells from peripheral blood mononuclear cells (PBMCs). The TCR comes from a male donor with HIV. V gene TRBV10-3 combines with J gene TRBJ2-1; D unclear. The DNA of the CDR3 is TGTGCCATCAGTGTCGGGCAGATGATTGACAATGAGCAGTTCTTC. Residues: CAISVGQMIDNEQFF.